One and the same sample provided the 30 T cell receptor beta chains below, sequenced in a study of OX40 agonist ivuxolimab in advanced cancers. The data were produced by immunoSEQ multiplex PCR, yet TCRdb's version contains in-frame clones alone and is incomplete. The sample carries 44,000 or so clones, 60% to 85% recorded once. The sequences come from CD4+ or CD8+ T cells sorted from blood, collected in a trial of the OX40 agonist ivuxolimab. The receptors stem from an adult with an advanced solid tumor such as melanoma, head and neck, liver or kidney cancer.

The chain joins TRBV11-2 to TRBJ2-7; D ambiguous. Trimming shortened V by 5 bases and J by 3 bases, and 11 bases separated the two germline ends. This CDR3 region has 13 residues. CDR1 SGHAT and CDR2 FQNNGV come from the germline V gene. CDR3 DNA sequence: TGTGCCAGCAGCCCGCGGCGCCTCTACGAGCAGTACTTC. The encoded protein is CASSPRRLYEQYF.

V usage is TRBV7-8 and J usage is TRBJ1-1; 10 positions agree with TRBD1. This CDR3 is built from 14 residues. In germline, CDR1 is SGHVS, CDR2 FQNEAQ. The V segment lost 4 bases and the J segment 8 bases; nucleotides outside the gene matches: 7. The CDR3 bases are TGTGCCAGCAGCTCTCCGGGACAGGGGAAAGAAGCTTTCTTT. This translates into CASSSPGQGKEAFF.

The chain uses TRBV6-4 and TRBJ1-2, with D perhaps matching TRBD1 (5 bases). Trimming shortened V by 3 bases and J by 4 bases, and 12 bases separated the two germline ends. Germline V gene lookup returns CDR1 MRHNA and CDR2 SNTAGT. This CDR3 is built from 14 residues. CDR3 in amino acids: CASSEDSSSYGYTF. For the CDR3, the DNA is TGTGCCAGCAGTGAAGACAGCTCCAGCTATGGCTACACCTTC.

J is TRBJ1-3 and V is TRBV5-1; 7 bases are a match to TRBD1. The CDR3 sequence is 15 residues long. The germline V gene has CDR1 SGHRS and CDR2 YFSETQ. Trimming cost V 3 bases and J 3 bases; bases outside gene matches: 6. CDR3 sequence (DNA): TGCGCCAGCAGCTCGGGAGGGGGCATTGGAAACACCATATATTTT. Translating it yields CASSSGGGIGNTIYF.

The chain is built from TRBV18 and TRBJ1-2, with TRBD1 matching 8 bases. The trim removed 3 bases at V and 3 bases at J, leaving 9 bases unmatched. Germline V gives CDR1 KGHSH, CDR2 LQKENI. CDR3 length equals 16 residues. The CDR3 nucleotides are TGTGCCAGCTCACCCCTTCCAGGGGGCCAGGACTATGGCTACACCTTC. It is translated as CASSPLPGGQDYGYTF.

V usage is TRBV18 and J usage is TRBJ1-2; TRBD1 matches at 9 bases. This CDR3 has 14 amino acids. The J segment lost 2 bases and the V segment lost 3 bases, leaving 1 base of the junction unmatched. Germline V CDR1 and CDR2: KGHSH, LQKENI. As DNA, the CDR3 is TGTGCCAGCTCACCTGGGACAGGGAACTATGGCTACACCTTC. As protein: CASSPGTGNYGYTF.

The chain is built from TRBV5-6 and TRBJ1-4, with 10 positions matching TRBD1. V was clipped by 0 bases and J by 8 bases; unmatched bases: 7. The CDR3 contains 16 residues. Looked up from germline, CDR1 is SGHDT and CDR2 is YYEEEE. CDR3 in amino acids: CASSLDLGQGSEKLFF. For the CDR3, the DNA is TGTGCCAGCAGCTTGGATTTGGGACAGGGGAGCGAAAAACTGTTTTTT. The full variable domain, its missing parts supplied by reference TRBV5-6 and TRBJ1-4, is DAGVTQSPTHLIKTRGQQVTLRCSPKSGHDTVSWYQQALGQGPQFIFQYYEEEERQRGNFPDRFSGHQFPNYSSELNVNALLLGDSALYLCASSLDLGQGSEKLFFGSGTQLSVL.

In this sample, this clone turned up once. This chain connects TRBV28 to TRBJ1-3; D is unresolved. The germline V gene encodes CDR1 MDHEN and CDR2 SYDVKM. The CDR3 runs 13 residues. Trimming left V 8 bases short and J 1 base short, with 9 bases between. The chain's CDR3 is CASPSGSGNTIYF. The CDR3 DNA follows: TGTGCCAGCCCCTCGGGATCTGGAAACACCATATATTTT.

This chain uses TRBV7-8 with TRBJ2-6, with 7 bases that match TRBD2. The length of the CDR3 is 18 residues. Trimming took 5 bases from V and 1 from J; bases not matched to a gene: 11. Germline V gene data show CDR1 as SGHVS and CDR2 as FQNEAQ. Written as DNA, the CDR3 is TGTGCCAGCAGCCTTCGGGTGAGGGGAGGGTCTGGGGCCAACGTCCTGACTTTC. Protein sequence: CASSLRVRGGSGANVLTF.

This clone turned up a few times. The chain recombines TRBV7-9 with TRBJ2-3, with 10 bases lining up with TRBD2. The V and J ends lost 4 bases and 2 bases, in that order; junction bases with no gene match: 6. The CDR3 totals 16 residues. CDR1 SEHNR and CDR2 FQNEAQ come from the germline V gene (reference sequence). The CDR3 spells CASSSRTSGLTDTQYF. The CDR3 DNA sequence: TGTGCCAGCAGCTCCCGGACTAGCGGACTCACAGATACGCAGTATTTT.

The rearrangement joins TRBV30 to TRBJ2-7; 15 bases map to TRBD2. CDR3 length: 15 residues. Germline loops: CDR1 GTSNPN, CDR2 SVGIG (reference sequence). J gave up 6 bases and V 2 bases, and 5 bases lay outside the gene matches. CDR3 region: CAWSQKGLAGGEQYF. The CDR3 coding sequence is TGTGCCTGGAGTCAAAAGGGACTAGCGGGAGGCGAGCAGTACTTC.

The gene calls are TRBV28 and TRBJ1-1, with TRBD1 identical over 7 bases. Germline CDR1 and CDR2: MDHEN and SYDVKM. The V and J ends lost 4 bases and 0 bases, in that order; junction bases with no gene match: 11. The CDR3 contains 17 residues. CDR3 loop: CASSSDTQGVMNTEAFF. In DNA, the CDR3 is TGTGCCAGCAGTTCTGATACGCAGGGGGTCATGAACACTGAAGCTTTCTTT.

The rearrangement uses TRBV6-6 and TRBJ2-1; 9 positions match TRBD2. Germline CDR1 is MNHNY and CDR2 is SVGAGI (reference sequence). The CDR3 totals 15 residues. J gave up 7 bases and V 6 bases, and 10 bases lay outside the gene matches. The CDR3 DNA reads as TGTGCCAGCAGGTTAGCGGGAGCAACGAGAAATGAGCAGTTCTTC. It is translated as CASRLAGATRNEQFF.

The CDR3 loop is CASRGGGELFF. The DNA for the CDR3 is TGTGCCAGCCGAGGGGGCGGGGAGCTGTTTTTT. V is TRBV10-3 and J is TRBJ2-2; maybe TRBD1 (6 bases). This CDR3 has 11 residues. Germline CDR1 ENHRY, CDR2 SYGVKD. V dropped 10 bases and J dropped 7 bases, with 10 bases sitting between them.

DNA of the CDR3: TGTGCCAGCAGCGTTAGCGGGACTCCGTCCTACGAGCAGTACTTC. This encodes CASSVSGTPSYEQYF. This sequence joins TRBV9 and TRBJ2-7; TRBD2 matches 8 bases. V dropped 2 bases and J dropped 1; count of bases not matched to a gene: 5. This CDR3 region has 15 residues. Looked up from germline, CDR1 is SGDLS and CDR2 is YYNGEE.

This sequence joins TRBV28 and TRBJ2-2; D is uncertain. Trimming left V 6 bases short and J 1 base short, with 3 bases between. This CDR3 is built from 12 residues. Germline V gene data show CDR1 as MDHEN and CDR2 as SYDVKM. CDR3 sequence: CASRGNTGELFF. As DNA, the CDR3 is TGTGCCAGCAGGGGGAACACCGGGGAGCTGTTTTTT.

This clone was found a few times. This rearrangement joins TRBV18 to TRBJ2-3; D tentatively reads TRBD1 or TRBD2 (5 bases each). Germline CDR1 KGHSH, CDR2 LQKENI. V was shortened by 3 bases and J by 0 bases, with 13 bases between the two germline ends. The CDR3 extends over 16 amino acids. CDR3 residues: CASSPVRDVSTDTQYF. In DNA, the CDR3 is TGTGCCAGCTCACCCGTCCGGGACGTGAGCACAGATACGCAGTATTTT.

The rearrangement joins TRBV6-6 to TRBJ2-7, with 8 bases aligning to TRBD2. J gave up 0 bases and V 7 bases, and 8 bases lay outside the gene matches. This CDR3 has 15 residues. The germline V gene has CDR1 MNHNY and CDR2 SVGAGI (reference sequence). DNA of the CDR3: TGTGCCAGCAACCCCGGTAGCGGGACCTCCTACGAGCAGTACTTC. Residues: CASNPGSGTSYEQYF.

This CDR3 reads CASSENSNSPLHF. CDR3 nucleotide sequence: TGTGCCAGCAGTGAAAACAGTAATTCACCCCTCCACTTT. The rearrangement links TRBV25-1 to TRBJ1-6; D is unresolved. CDR1 is MGHDK, CDR2 SYGVNS, per germline. The CDR3 is 13 residues long. V gave up 2 bases and J gave up 6 bases, with 5 bases separating them.

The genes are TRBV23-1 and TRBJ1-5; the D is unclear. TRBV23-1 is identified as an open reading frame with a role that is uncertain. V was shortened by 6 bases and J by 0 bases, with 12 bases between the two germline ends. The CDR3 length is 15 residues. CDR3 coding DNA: TGCGCCAGCAGCCGGGAGTGCGGTAGCAATCAGCCCCAGCATTTT. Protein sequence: CASSRECGSNQPQHF.

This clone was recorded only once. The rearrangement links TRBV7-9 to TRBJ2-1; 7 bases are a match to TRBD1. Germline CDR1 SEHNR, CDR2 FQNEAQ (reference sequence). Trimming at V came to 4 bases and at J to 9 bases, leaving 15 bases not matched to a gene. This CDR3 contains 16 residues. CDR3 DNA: TGTGCCAGCAGCTCTGCCCTGACAGGGATAAGGAGTGAGCAGTTCTTC. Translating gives CASSSALTGIRSEQFF.

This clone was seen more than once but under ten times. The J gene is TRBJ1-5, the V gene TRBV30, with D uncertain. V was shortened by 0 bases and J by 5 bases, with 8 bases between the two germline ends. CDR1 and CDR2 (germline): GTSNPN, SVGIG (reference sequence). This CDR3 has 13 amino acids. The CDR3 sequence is CAWSVGRYQPQHF. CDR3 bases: TGTGCCTGGAGTGTAGGCAGATATCAGCCCCAGCATTTT.

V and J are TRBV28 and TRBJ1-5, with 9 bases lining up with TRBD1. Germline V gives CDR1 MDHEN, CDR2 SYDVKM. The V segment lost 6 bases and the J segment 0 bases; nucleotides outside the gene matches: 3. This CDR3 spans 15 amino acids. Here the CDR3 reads CASSPTGGSNQPQHF. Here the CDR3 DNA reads TGTGCCAGCAGCCCGACAGGGGGTAGCAATCAGCCCCAGCATTTT. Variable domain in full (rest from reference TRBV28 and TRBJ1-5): DVKVTQSSRYLVKRTGEKVFLECVQDMDHENMFWYRQDPGLGLRLIYFSYDVKMKEKGDIPEGYSVSREKKERFSLILESASTNQTSMYLCASSPTGGSNQPQHFGDGTRLSIL.

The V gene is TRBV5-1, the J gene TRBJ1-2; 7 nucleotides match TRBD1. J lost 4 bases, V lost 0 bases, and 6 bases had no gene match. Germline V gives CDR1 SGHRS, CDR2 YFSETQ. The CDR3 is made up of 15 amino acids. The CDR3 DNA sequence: TGCGCCAGCAGCTTGGGCGGGACAGCGACCTATGGCTACACCTTC. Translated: CASSLGGTATYGYTF.

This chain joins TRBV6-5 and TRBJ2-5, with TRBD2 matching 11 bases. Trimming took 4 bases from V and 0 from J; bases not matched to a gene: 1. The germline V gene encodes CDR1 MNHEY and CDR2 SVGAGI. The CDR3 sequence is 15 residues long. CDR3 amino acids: CASSSSGGYQETQYF. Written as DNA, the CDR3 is TGTGCCAGCAGTTCTAGCGGGGGGTACCAAGAGACCCAGTACTTC.

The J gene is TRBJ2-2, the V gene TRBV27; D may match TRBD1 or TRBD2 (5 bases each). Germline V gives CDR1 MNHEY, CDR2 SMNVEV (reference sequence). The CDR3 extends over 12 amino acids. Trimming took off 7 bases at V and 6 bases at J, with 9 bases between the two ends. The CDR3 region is CASKQGPGELFF. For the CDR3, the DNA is TGTGCCAGCAAGCAGGGACCCGGGGAGCTGTTTTTT.

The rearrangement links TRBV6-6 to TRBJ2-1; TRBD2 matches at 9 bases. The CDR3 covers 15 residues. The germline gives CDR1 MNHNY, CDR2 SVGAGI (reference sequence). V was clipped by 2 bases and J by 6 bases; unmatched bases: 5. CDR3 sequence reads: CASSYVAGGLNEQFF. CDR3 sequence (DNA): TGTGCCAGCAGTTACGTGGCGGGAGGGCTCAATGAGCAGTTCTTC.

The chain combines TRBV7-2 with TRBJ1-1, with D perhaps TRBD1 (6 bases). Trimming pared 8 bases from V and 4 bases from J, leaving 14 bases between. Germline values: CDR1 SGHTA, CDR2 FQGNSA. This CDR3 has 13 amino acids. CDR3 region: CASGQGLGTEAFF. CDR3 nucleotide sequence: TGTGCCAGCGGCCAGGGGTTGGGCACTGAAGCTTTCTTT.

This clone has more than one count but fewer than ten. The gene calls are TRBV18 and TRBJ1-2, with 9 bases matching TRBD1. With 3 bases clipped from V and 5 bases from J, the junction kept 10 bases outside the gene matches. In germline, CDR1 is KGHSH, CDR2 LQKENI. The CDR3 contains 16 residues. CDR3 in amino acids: CASSPVRTGETYGYTF. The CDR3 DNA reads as TGTGCCAGCTCACCGGTTAGGACAGGGGAAACATATGGCTACACCTTC.

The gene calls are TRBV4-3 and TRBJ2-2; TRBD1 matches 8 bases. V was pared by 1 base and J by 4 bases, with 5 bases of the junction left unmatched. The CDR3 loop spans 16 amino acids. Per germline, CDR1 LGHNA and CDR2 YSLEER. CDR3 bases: TGCGCCAGCAGCCAAGCAGGGGGCGCGGTCACCGGGGAGCTGTTTTTT. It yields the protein CASSQAGGAVTGELFF.